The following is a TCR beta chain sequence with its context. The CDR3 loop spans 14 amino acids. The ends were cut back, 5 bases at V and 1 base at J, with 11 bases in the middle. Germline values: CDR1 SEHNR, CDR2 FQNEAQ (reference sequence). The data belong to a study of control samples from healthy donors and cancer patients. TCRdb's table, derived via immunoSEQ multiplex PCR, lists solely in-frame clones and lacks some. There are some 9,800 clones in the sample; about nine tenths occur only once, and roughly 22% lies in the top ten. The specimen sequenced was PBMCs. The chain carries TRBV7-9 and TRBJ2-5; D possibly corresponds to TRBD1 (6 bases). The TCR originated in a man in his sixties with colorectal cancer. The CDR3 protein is CASSHRTVQETQYF. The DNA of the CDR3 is TGTGCCAGCAGCCACCGGACAGTCCAAGAGACCCAGTACTTC.